The text below deals with one T cell receptor beta chain. This sample was included in a study of blood T cell repertoires in COVID-19. About the research overall: Samples came from the United States, Italy and Spain, spanning acute and convalescent COVID-19.

J lost 5 bases, V lost 1 base, and 6 bases had no gene match. CDR3 length: 16 residues. CDR1 is SGHTA, CDR2 FQGNSA, per germline. Produced via immunoSEQ multiplex PCR; TCRdb's table is partial and in-frame only. Here the sample spans tens of thousands of clones, around nine tenths being singletons. Sequencing was done on a sample of peripheral blood. The V gene is TRBV7-2, the J gene TRBJ2-3; 10 bases are a match to TRBD2. This TCR was sampled from a human donor in a cohort sampled during active COVID-19. DNA for the CDR3: TGTGCCAGCAGCTTAGGGGGAGCGGGGGGGCAAGATACGCAGTATTTT. Translating it yields CASSLGGAGGQDTQYF.